These 31 T cell receptor beta chains were sequenced from one sample in a study of blood T cells in healthy people across ages. A second PCR, run for about 6 to 12 cycles, used a sample-barcoded 5' primer plus a J-beta primer mix. Via MiXCR, TCRdb re-called the 5' RACE reads, giving one row per CDR3 protein. The sample includes about 570,000 distinct CDR3 sequences, 27% seen only once; the top ten take 15% to 20%. Sequences were obtained from blood. The receptor set was obtained from a woman aged 70-85 years in good health.

This clonotype was counted only a few times. The V and J genes are TRBV20-1 and TRBJ1-2; D is unclear. Trimming removed 3 bases from V and 4 bases from J, with 9 bases in between. The CDR3 spans 12 residues. Germline CDR1 reads DFQATT; CDR2 reads SNEGSKA (reference sequence). CDR3 residues: CSASWGIYGYTF. CDR3 sequence (DNA): TGCAGTGCTAGTTGGGGAATCTATGGCTACACCTTC.

The CDR3 DNA reads TGTGCCAGCAGTTTACGGCAGGACTACACTGAAGCTTTCTTT. Translation: CASSLRQDYTEAFF. This chain connects TRBV6-2 or TRBV6-3 to TRBJ1-1; D gene unclear. The CDR3 sequence is 14 residues long. Trimming cost V 4 bases and J 3 bases, with 12 bases left between them. Germline V lookup: CDR1 MNHEY, CDR2 SVGEGT.

The J gene is TRBJ2-7, the V gene TRBV20-1, with D perhaps TRBD1 (6 bases). Deletions cut 6 bases from V and 7 bases from J, with 16 bases between. From germline, CDR1 is DFQATT and CDR2 SNEGSKA (reference sequence). This CDR3 region has 12 residues. The chain's CDR3 is CSAVRGRGEQYF. Written as DNA, the CDR3 is TGCAGTGCCGTCAGGGGCCGTGGGGAGCAGTACTTC.

The chain carries TRBV12-3 or TRBV12-4 and TRBJ2-3; no reliable D call. Trimming shortened V by 5 bases and J by 5 bases, and 11 bases separated the two germline ends. The CDR3 totals 13 residues. CDR3 protein: CASSGQLGDTQYF. In DNA form, the CDR3 reads TGTGCCAGCAGTGGCCAGCTGGGAGATACGCAGTATTTT.

The V gene is TRBV11-1, the J gene TRBJ2-1; the D gene is possibly TRBD2 (6 bases). The germline gives CDR1 SGHAT, CDR2 FQDESV (reference sequence). V lost 3 bases and J lost 2, with 14 bases in between. This CDR3 has 16 residues. The CDR3, as DNA: TGTGCCAGCAGCTTCGGTCGGGGGACGACCTACAATGAGCAGTTCTTC. It encodes CASSFGRGTTYNEQFF.

This clonotype was observed a few times. The V gene is TRBV10-3, the J gene TRBJ1-1; 9 positions match TRBD1. Germline loops: CDR1 ENHRY, CDR2 SYGVKD. The V gene end was trimmed by 7 bases and the J gene end by 5 bases; junction bases not matched to a gene: 11. CDR3 length: 15 residues. The CDR3 loop is CAINGQGPRRTEAFF. DNA for the CDR3: TGTGCCATCAATGGACAGGGGCCACGTCGTACTGAAGCTTTCTTT.

This clonotype occurred a few times. CDR3: CASSQAPQAKNIQYF. As DNA, the CDR3 is TGCGCCAGCAGCCAGGCCCCCCAGGCCAAAAACATTCAGTACTTC. This chain joins TRBV4-3 and TRBJ2-4; D remains unclear. Trimming removed 3 bases at V and 1 base at J, with 10 bases between. CDR3 length equals 15 residues. Germline CDR1 and CDR2: LGHNA and YSLEER.

The rearrangement uses TRBV7-3 and TRBJ2-3; D perhaps matches TRBD2 (7 bases). There are 15 residues in the CDR3. Germline CDR1 reads SGHTA; CDR2 reads FQGTGA. V was shortened by 8 bases and J by 5 bases, with 20 bases between the two germline ends. Written as DNA, the CDR3 is TGTGCCAGCTCCCCTGGTGGGGGGGCTAAAGATACGCAGTATTTT. Encoded protein: CASSPGGGAKDTQYF. The full variable domain, rest sourced from reference TRBV7-3 and TRBJ2-3, is GAGVSQTPSNKVTEKGKYVELRCDPISGHTALYWYRQSLGQGPEFLIYFQGTGAADDSGLPNDRFFAVRPEGSVSTLKIQRTERGDSAVYLCASSPGGGAKDTQYFGPGTRLTVL.

This clonotype was seen more than once but under ten times. The chain has TRBV6-1 and TRBJ2-2, with D perhaps assigned TRBD1 or TRBD2 (6 bases each). Germline V gene data show CDR1 as MNHNS and CDR2 as SASEGT. The CDR3 totals 15 residues. Deletions cut 10 bases from V and 5 bases from J, with 20 bases between. As DNA, the CDR3 is TGTGCCACGATAAGAGCAGGGGCGGGGACCGGGGAGCTGTTTTTT. Translated: CATIRAGAGTGELFF.

The V call is TRBV12-3 or TRBV12-4, the J call TRBJ1-3; D unresolved. V was pared by 6 bases and J by 0 bases, with 15 bases between. The length of the CDR3 is 16 residues. For the CDR3, the DNA is TGTGCCAGCAGCATCAAGGGATACAACTCTGGAAACACCATATATTTT. Protein product: CASSIKGYNSGNTIYF.

The V and J genes are TRBV15 and TRBJ2-3; tentative D call: TRBD1 (6 bases). Germline-derived CDR1 and CDR2 are LNHNV and YYDKDF (reference sequence). This CDR3 has 14 residues. With 3 bases removed from V and 5 bases from J, the gap between germline ends came to 12 bases. The DNA for the CDR3 is TGTGCCACCAGCAGGGTAGGGGGTGGAGATACGCAGTATTTT. This codes for CATSRVGGGDTQYF.

The V and J genes are TRBV6-6 and TRBJ1-1; a weak D match, TRBD1 (5 bases). CDR3 length: 16 amino acids. Germline V gene sequence: CDR1 MNHNY, CDR2 SVGAGI (reference sequence). Trimming took off 7 bases at V and 4 bases at J, with 22 bases between the two ends. The CDR3 region is CASNISGGKGSTEAFF. The CDR3, as DNA: TGTGCCAGCAACATTTCCGGGGGTAAAGGGAGCACTGAAGCTTTCTTT.

The chain links TRBV5-1 to TRBJ2-5; 7 bases map to TRBD2. CDR3 length equals 14 residues. J gave up 2 bases and V 2 bases, and 3 bases lay outside the gene matches. Germline CDR1 is SGHRS and CDR2 is YFSETQ. CDR3 amino acids: CASSLLAPQETQYF. The CDR3 DNA is TGCGCCAGCAGCTTACTAGCGCCGCAAGAGACCCAGTACTTC. The full variable domain, with the rest looked up from reference TRBV5-1 and TRBJ2-5, is KAGVTQTPRYLIKTRGQQVTLSCSPISGHRSVSWYQQTPGQGLQFLFEYFSETQRNKGNFPGRFSGRQFSNSRSEMNVSTLELGDSALYLCASSLLAPQETQYFGPGTRLLVL.

The table lists this clonotype with a few counts. The V and J genes are TRBV29-1 and TRBJ1-2, with 7 bases lining up with TRBD1. V shed 4 bases and J 0 bases; nucleotides not matched to a gene: 2. In germline, CDR1 is SQVTM, CDR2 ANQGSEA. CDR3 size: 13 residues. The DNA of the CDR3 is TGCAGCGTTGCCCAGGGGGCTAACTATGGCTACACCTTC. Residues: CSVAQGANYGYTF.

This clonotype has more than one count but fewer than ten. The rearrangement uses TRBV12-3 or TRBV12-4 and TRBJ1-2, with D perhaps TRBD1 (5 bases). The CDR3 is 15 residues long. Trimming stripped 2 bases from V and 8 bases from J, with 18 bases between. CDR3 coding DNA: TGTGCCAGCAGTTTACGCGGGGCAAACGGGGAAGGCTACACCTTC. It specifies CASSLRGANGEGYTF.

The V gene is TRBV7-2, the J gene TRBJ2-2, with D perhaps matching TRBD2 (6 bases). The CDR3 sequence is 15 residues long. The germline CDR1 and CDR2 sequences are SGHTA and FQGNSA. V was trimmed by 5 bases and J by 0 bases, leaving 10 bases between them. The CDR3 loop reads CASSLRDSNTGELFF. The CDR3 bases are TGTGCCAGCAGCCTCCGGGACTCGAACACCGGGGAGCTGTTTTTT.

This clonotype was picked up one time. The J gene is TRBJ2-3, the V gene TRBV5-1, with unresolved D. The CDR3 sequence is 14 residues long. CDR1 is SGHRS and CDR2 is YFSETQ in the germline V gene. The V gene lost 4 bases and the J gene lost 5 bases, with 14 bases spanning the gap. CDR3 nucleotide sequence: TGCGCCAGCAGCCCGCTAGGGCTGGGAGATACGCAGTATTTT. Encoded protein: CASSPLGLGDTQYF.

The table lists this clonotype with a few counts. This chain connects TRBV7-2 to TRBJ1-6, with 7 bases aligning to TRBD1. Germline V gene lookup returns CDR1 SGHTA and CDR2 FQGNSA. The trim removed 5 bases at V and 8 bases at J, leaving 9 bases unmatched. There are 15 residues in the CDR3. CDR3 DNA: TGTGCCAGCAGCCCCGAGGACAGGCGGTATTCACCCCTCCACTTT. It yields the protein CASSPEDRRYSPLHF.

There are a few counts of this clonotype. The chain joins TRBV6-2 or TRBV6-3 to TRBJ2-1; no clear D. The CDR3 runs to 16 residues. Germline CDR1 is MNHEY and CDR2 is SVGEGT. The V end lost 6 bases, the J end lost 7 bases, and 22 bases lay between the germline ends. The CDR3, as DNA: TGTGCCAGCAGCATGGCCGCCACCCGCATCACGAATGAGCAGTTCTTC. As protein: CASSMAATRITNEQFF.

This clonotype was seen more than once but under ten times. The rearrangement joins TRBV28 to TRBJ1-1, with D unresolved. Per germline, CDR1 MDHEN and CDR2 SYDVKM. V was cut by 1 base and J by 1 base, with 7 bases left in between. The CDR3 loop spans 14 amino acids. CDR3 nucleotides: TGTGCCAGCAGTTTATTTTCGGGGAACACTGAAGCTTTCTTT. Protein product: CASSLFSGNTEAFF.

This clonotype was seen a few times. The junction shows a germline mismatch at one end, possibly a read error. The chain links TRBV7-2 to TRBJ2-1; no reliable D call. The CDR3 is 11 amino acids. The V gene's germline CDR1 is SGHTA and CDR2 FQGNSA. CDR3 amino acids: CAGSLKNEQFF. CDR3 coding DNA: TGTGCCGGCAGCTTAAAGAATGAGCAGTTCTTC. The full variable domain, in which reference TRBV7-2 and TRBJ2-1 provide the parts outside the CDR3, is GAGVSQSPSNKVTEKGKDVELRCDPISGHTALYWYRQSLGQGLEFLIYFQGNSAPDKSGLPSDRFSAERTGGSVSTLTIQRTQQEDSAVYLCAGSLKNEQFFGPGTRLTVL.

This clonotype was picked up a small number of times. This sequence joins TRBV6-4 and TRBJ2-1, with TRBD2 identical over 7 bases. Germline V lookup: CDR1 MRHNA, CDR2 SNTAGT. This CDR3 region has 13 residues. J lost 7 bases, V lost 6 bases, and 6 bases had no gene match. CDR3 in amino acids: CASSTGLENEQFF. The CDR3 DNA follows: TGTGCCAGCAGCACCGGACTAGAGAATGAGCAGTTCTTC.

The V and J genes are TRBV27 and TRBJ2-5; a weak D match, TRBD1 (6 bases). The DNA end lines up better with TRBJ2-7; the J call may be wrong. Germline V lookup: CDR1 MNHEY, CDR2 SMNVEV (reference sequence). The CDR3 sequence is 13 residues long. The chain's CDR3 is CATRQDVTYEQYF. Here the CDR3 DNA reads TGTGCCACCCGACAGGACGTTACCTACGAGCAGTACTTC.

V usage is TRBV14 and J usage is TRBJ2-2; TRBD1 is a possible D gene (8 bases). V was cut by 5 bases and J by 3 bases, with 16 bases left in between. The CDR3 covers 16 residues. The germline gives CDR1 SGHDN, CDR2 FVKESK. CDR3: CASSFRQGRDTGELFF. The CDR3 coding sequence is TGTGCCAGCAGCTTCCGACAGGGGAGGGACACCGGGGAGCTGTTTTTT.

This clonotype was observed a few times. This chain uses TRBV20-1 with TRBJ2-5; 7 positions agree with TRBD2. This CDR3 region has 14 residues. Germline-derived CDR1 and CDR2 are DFQATT and SNEGSKA (reference sequence). With V trimmed by 1 base and J by 5 bases, 7 bases remained unmatched. CDR3 residues: CSARGDGGRETQYF. The CDR3 nucleotides are TGCAGTGCTAGAGGGGACGGGGGGAGGGAGACCCAGTACTTC.

Notes on this clonotype: A clone one base away is much larger, so this may be a read error. In nucleotides, the CDR3 is TGTGCCAGCAGCCCAACAGCGGGGTGGTACAATGAGCAGCTCTTC. Translating it yields CASSPTAGWYNEQLF. The J gene is TRBJ2-1, the V gene TRBV7-2; 7 nucleotides agree with TRBD2. The CDR3 is 15 amino acids. Per the germline V gene, CDR1 is SGHTA and CDR2 is FQGNSA.

The chain employs TRBV12-3 or TRBV12-4 and TRBJ2-1; D unresolved. The CDR3 runs 14 residues. Trimming stripped 2 bases from V and 8 bases from J, with 13 bases between. The CDR3 DNA is TGTGCCAGCAGTTTAAATATCCTAGTCCATGAGCAGTTCTTC. It translates to CASSLNILVHEQFF.

This chain joins TRBV20-1 and TRBJ1-2; D is uncertain. This CDR3 has 14 amino acids. Trimming left V 1 base short and J 3 bases short, with 12 bases between. Germline V lookup: CDR1 DFQATT, CDR2 SNEGSKA (reference sequence). CDR3 amino acids: CSARVPQPDYGYTF. For the CDR3, the DNA is TGCAGTGCTAGAGTTCCCCAACCAGACTATGGCTACACCTTC.

The CDR3 loop reads CASSLMQGGVHEQYF. The CDR3 DNA is TGTGCCAGCAGCTTGATGCAGGGGGGAGTCCACGAGCAGTACTTC. This rearrangement joins TRBV7-8 to TRBJ2-7, with D tentatively TRBD1 (7 bases). V lost 3 bases to trimming and J lost 5 bases, with 17 bases between them. The CDR3 spans 15 residues. The V gene's germline CDR1 is SGHVS and CDR2 FQNEAQ.

This clonotype came up many times. The chain employs TRBV29-1 and TRBJ2-1; D perhaps matches TRBD2 (5 bases). The CDR3 length is 13 residues. Germline V gives CDR1 SQVTM, CDR2 ANQGSEA. Trimming stripped 3 bases from V and 6 bases from J, with 12 bases between. DNA of the CDR3: TGCAGCGTTGACCCGGGGTCGGTCAATGAGCAGTTCTTC. Amino acid sequence: CSVDPGSVNEQFF.

This clonotype showed up just a few times. The CDR3 region is CASSFTRGDQPQHF. The CDR3 nucleotides are TGTGCCAGCAGCTTCACCCGGGGGGATCAGCCCCAGCATTTT. The chain combines TRBV11-2 with TRBJ1-5; perhaps TRBD1 as D (5 bases). CDR1 is SGHAT and CDR2 is FQNNGV in the germline V gene. The CDR3 consists of 14 residues. V shed 3 bases and J shed 5 bases, with 11 bases lying between them.